These 3 T cell receptor beta chains share one sample of origin, sequenced in a study of control samples from healthy donors and cancer patients. The repertoire was sequenced with immunoSEQ multiplex PCR; TCRdb's copy has only in-frame clones and lacks some. The data show 120,000 to 150,000 clones, with 91% seen just once and under 9% held by the top ten. Sequences were obtained from blood. All receptors derive from a man younger than 35 in good health.

The J gene is TRBJ1-6, the V gene TRBV6-6, with no clear D. The length of the CDR3 is 13 residues. V was cut by 6 bases and J by 1 base, with 4 bases left in between. CDR1 MNHNY and CDR2 SVGAGI come from the germline V gene (reference sequence). CDR3 residues: CASSSSYNSPLHF. CDR3 DNA: TGTGCCAGCAGCAGTTCCTATAATTCACCCCTCCACTTT.

CDR3 protein: CASSQFLHTEAFF. DNA of the CDR3: TGTGCCAGCAGCCAGTTTCTGCACACTGAAGCTTTCTTT. The genes are TRBV4-2 and TRBJ1-1; no clear D. This CDR3 is built from 13 residues. The V gene lost 3 bases and the J gene lost 3 bases, with 8 bases spanning the gap. Germline CDR1 LGHNA, CDR2 YNFKEQ.

J is TRBJ2-5 and V is TRBV5-1; D may match TRBD1 or TRBD2 (5 bases each). The V and J ends lost 5 bases and 1 base respectively, with 12 bases between them. Germline V lookup: CDR1 SGHRS, CDR2 YFSETQ. CDR3 length equals 14 residues. The CDR3 DNA reads TGCGCCAGCAGGTGGGACGTAAGCCAAGAGACCCAGTACTTC. This gives the protein CASRWDVSQETQYF.